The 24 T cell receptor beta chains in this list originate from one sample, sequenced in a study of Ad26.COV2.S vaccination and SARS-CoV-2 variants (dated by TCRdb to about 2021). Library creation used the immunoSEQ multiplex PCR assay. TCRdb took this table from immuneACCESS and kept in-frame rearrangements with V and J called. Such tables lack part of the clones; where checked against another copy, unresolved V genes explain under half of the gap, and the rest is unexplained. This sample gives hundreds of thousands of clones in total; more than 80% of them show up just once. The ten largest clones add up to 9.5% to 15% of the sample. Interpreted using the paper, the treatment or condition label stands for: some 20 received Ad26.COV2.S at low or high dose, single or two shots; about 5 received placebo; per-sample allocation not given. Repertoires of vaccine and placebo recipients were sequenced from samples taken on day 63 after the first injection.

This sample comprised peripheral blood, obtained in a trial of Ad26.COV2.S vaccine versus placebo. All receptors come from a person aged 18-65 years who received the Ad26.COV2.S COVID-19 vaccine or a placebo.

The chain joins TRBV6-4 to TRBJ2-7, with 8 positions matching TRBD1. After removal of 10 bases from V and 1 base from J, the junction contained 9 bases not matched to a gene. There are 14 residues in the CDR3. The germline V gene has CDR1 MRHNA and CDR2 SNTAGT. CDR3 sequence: CATRPDRASYEQYF. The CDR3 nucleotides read TGTGCCACCCGCCCGGACAGGGCTTCCTACGAGCAGTACTTC.

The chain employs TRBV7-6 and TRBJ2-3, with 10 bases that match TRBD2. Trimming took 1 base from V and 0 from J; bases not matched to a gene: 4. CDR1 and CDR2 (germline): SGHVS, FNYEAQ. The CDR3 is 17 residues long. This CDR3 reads CASSLETSGTSTDTQYF. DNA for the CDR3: TGTGCCAGCAGCTTAGAAACTAGCGGGACGAGCACAGATACGCAGTATTTT.

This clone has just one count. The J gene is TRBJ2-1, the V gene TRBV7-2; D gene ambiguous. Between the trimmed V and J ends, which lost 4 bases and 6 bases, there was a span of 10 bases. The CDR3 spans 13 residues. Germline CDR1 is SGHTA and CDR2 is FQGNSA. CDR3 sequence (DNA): TGTGCCAGCAGCTCGAACCCGGCCAATGAGCAGTTCTTC. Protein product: CASSSNPANEQFF.

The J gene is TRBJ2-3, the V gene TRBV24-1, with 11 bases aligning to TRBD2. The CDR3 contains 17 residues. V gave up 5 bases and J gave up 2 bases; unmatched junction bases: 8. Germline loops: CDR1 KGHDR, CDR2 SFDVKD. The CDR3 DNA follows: TGTGCCACCAGTGGAGTCCAACTAGCGGGGGCCACAGATACGCAGTATTTT. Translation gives CATSGVQLAGATDTQYF.

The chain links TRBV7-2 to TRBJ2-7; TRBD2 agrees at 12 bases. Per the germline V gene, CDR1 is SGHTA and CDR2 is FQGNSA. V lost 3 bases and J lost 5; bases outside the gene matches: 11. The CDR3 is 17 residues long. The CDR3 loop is CASSLATLAGGPHEQYF. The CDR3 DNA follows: TGTGCCAGCAGCTTGGCGACTCTAGCGGGAGGGCCCCACGAGCAGTACTTC.

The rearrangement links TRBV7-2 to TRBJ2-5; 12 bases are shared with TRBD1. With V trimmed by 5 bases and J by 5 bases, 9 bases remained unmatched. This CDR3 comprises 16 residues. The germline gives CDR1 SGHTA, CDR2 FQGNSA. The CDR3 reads CASSRPGTGGAETQYF. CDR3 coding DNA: TGTGCCAGCAGCAGGCCCGGGACAGGGGGCGCGGAGACCCAGTACTTC. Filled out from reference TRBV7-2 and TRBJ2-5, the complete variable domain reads GAGVSQSPSNKVTEKGKDVELRCDPISGHTALYWYRQSLGQGLEFLIYFQGNSAPDKSGLPSDRFSAERTGGSVSTLTIQRTQQEDSAVYLCASSRPGTGGAETQYFGPGTRLLVL.

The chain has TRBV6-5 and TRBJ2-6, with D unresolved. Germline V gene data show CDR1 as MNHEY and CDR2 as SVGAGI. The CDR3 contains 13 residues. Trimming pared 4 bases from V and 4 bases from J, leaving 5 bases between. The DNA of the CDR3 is TGTGCCAGCAGTTTTGAAGGGGCCAACGTCCTGACTTTC. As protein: CASSFEGANVLTF.

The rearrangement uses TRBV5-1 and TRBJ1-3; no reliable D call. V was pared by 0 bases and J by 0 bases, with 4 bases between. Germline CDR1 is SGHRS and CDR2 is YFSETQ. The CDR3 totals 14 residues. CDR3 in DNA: TGCGCCAGCAGCTTGGACCTCTCTGGAAACACCATATATTTT. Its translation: CASSLDLSGNTIYF.

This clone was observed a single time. The CDR3 DNA reads TGTGCCATCAGATTCGACAGTTTGAACCTGCAGTACTTC. Translated: CAIRFDSLNLQYF. The chain couples TRBV10-3 to TRBJ2-7; possible D gene TRBD1, 5 bases. V was shortened by 6 bases and J by 9 bases, with 18 bases between the two germline ends. Germline V CDR1 and CDR2: ENHRY, SYGVKD. CDR3 length: 13 amino acids.

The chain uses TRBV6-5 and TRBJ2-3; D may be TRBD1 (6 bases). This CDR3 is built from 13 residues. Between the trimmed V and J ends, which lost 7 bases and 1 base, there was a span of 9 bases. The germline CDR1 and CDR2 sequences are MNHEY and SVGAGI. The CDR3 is CASIAGGTDTQYF. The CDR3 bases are TGTGCCAGCATAGCAGGGGGCACAGATACGCAGTATTTT.

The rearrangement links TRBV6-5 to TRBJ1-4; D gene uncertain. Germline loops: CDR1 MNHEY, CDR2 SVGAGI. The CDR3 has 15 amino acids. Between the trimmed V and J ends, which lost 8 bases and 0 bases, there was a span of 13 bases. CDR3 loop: CASLRQLATNEKLFF. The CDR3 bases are TGTGCCAGCCTAAGGCAGCTAGCAACTAATGAAAAACTGTTTTTT.

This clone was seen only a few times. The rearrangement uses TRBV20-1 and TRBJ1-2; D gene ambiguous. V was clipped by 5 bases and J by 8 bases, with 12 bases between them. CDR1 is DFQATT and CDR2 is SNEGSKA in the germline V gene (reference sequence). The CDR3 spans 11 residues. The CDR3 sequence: CSALGKGGYTF. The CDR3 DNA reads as TGCAGTGCTCTAGGTAAAGGCGGCTACACCTTC.

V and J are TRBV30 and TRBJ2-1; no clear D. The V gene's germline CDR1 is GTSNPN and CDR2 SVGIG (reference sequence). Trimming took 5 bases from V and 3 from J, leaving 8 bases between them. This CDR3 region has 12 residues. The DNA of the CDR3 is TGTGCCTGGGACGGTAACTACAATGAGCAGTTCTTC. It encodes CAWDGNYNEQFF. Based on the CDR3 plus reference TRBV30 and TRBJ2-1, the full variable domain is SQTIHQWPATLVQPVGSPLSLECTVEGTSNPNLYWYRQAAGRGLQLLFYSVGIGQISSEVPQNLSASRPQDRQFILSSKKLLLSDSGFYLCAWDGNYNEQFFGPGTRLTVL.

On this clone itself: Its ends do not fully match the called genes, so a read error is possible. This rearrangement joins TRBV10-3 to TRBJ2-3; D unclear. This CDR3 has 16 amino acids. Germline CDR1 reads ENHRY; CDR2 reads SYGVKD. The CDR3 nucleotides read TGTGCCATCGGTGATCCTAGTTTGGTTCGCACAGATACGCAGTATTTT. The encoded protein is CAIGDPSLVRTDTQYF.

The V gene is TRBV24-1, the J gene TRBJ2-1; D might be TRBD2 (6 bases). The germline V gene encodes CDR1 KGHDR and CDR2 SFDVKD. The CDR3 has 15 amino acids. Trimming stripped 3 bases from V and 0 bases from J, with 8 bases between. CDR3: CATSDVAASYNEQFF. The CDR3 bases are TGTGCCACCAGTGATGTAGCGGCCTCCTACAATGAGCAGTTCTTC.

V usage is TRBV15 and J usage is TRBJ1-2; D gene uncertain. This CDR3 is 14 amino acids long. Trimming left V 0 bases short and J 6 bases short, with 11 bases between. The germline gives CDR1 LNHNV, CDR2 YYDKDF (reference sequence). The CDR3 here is CATSRDLGEDGYTF. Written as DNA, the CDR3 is TGTGCCACCAGCAGAGATTTAGGAGAGGATGGCTACACCTTC.

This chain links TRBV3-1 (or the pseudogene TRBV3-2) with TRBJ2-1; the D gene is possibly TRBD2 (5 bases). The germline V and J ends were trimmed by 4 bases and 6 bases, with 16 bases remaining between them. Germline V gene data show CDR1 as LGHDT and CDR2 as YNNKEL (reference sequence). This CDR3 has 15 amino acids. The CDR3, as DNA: TGTGCCAGCAGCCTGGGAGAGGGTTGGTTCAATGAGCAGTTCTTC. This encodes CASSLGEGWFNEQFF.

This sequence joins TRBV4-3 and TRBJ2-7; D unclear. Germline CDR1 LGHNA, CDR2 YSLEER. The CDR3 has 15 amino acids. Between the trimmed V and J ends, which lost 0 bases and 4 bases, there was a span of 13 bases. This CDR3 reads CASSQEIGRMYEQYF. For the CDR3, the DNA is TGCGCCAGCAGCCAAGAAATCGGGCGGATGTACGAGCAGTACTTC.

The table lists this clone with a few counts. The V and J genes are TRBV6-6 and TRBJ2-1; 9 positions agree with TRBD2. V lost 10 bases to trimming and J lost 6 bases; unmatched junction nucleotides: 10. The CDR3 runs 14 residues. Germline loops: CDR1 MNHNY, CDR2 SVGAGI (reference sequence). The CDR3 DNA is TGTGCCACCAAAAATAGCGGGAGAGGCAATGAGCAGTTCTTC. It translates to CATKNSGRGNEQFF.

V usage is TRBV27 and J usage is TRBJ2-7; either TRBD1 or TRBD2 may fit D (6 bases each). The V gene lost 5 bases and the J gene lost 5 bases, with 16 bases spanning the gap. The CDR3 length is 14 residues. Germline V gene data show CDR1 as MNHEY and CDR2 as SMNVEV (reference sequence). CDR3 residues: CASSTLRGVNEQYF. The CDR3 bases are TGTGCCAGCAGTACATTGAGGGGGGTCAACGAGCAGTACTTC.

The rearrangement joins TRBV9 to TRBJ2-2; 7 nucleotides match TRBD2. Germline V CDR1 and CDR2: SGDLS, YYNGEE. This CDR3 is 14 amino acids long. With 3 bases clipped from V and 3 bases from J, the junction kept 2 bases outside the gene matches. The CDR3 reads CASSGTSYTGELFF. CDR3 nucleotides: TGTGCCAGCAGCGGGACTAGTTACACCGGGGAGCTGTTTTTT.

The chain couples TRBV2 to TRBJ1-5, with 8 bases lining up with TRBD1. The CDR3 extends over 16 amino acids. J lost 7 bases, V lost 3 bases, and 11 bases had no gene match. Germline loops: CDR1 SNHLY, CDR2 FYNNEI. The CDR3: CASSEAGQDSSQPQHF. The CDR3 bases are TGTGCCAGCAGTGAGGCGGGACAGGACTCAAGCCAGCCCCAGCATTTT.

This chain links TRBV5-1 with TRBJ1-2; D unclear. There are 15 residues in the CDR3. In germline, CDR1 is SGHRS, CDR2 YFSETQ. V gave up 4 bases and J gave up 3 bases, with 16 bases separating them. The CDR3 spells CASSMRSEHYYGYTF. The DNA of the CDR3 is TGCGCCAGCAGCATGAGGTCGGAGCATTACTATGGCTACACCTTC.

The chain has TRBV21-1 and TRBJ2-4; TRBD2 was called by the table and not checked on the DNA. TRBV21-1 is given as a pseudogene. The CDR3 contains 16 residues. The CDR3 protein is CASSNGSPDGENIQYF. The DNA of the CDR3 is TGTGCCAGCAGCAACGGAAGCCCGGACGGGGAAAACATTCAGTACTTC.